The rows below give T cell receptor beta chains drawn from one sample of a study of T cell repertoires in cytomegalovirus infection. Via MiXCR, TCRdb re-called the reads, giving one row per CDR3 protein. The sample has about 680,000 distinct CDR3 sequences; roughly 24% are singletons. The sequenced sample was CD8+ T cells from PBMCs. These receptor sequences come from a human donor in good health (CMV status not recorded). Some clones in this sample may be carry-over from other donors' samples. Each CDR3 is given with its conserved first and last residue. The D gene is left open where the match is weak. Part of the rows lack a size; the others show once, few, many or a class for expanded clones.

size	length	D	V	J	DNA	CDR3
few	14	NA	TRBV29-1	TRBJ2-7	TGCAGCGTCGAGGTGGCCCTAACTCCCTACGAGCAGTACTTC	CSVEVALTPYEQYF
many	14	NA	TRBV7-6	TRBJ1-5	TGTGCCAGCAGCCCCATTGCGGACGGCCTAAACCAGCATTTT	CASSPIADGLNQHF
many	11	NA	TRBV6-1	TRBJ1-4	TGTGCCAGCAGGGAAGGGGGAAAACTGTTTTTT	CASREGGKLFF
NA	13	NA	TRBV6-2/TRBV6-3	TRBJ2-5	TGTGCCAGCAGTTACTCGGTTTCAGAGACCCAGTACTTC	CASSYSVSETQYF
few	13	NA	TRBV20-1	TRBJ1-5	TGCAGTGCCCTTCCCCCGGGGCTTCAGCCCCAGCATTTT	CSALPPGLQPQHF
NA	18	NA	TRBV7-4	TRBJ2-6	TGTGCCAGCAGCTTGGCTTTCGACTGGGGGCTTGGGGCCAACGTCCTGACTTTC	CASSLAFDWGLGANVLTF
few	17	NA	TRBV18	TRBJ2-6	TGTGCCAGCTCACTTGGCCCAGCCTACTCTGGGGCCAACGTCCTGACTTTC	CASSLGPAYSGANVLTF
many	16	NA	TRBV7-6	TRBJ2-1	TGTGCCAGCAGCCCCCCTTTGGGGCCATCCCGGAATGAGCAGTTCTTC	CASSPPLGPSRNEQFF
NA	12	NA	TRBV6-1	TRBJ2-5	TGTGCCAGCAGCGGGGTGTGGGAGACCCAGTACTTC	CASSGVWETQYF
NA	14	TRBD1	TRBV2	TRBJ2-5	TGTGCCACCTCTCACAGGGACAGCCAAGAGACCCAGTACTTC	CATSHRDSQETQYF
few	14	NA	TRBV14	TRBJ2-1	TGTGCCAGCAGCCAAAAGACGGAATACAATGAGCAGTTCTTC	CASSQKTEYNEQFF
NA	12	NA	TRBV12-3/TRBV12-4	TRBJ1-6	TGTGCCAGCAGTTTAGCTGAACCACCCCTCCACTTT	CASSLAEPPLHF
NA	14	NA	TRBV11-3	TRBJ2-1	TGTGCCAGCAGCCCAACGTTTCCTTTCCATGAGCAGTTCTTC	CASSPTFPFHEQFF
many	17	NA	TRBV7-2	TRBJ2-4	TGTGCCAGCAGCGAGGCACGTTCGGGGGTTCTCCGAAACATTCAGTACTTC	CASSEARSGVLRNIQYF